This entry features one T cell receptor beta chain sequence. The data belong to a study of technical replicates of blood from four donors. The germline V gene has CDR1 MNHEY and CDR2 SMNVEV (reference sequence). The J segment lost 3 bases and the V segment lost 6 bases, leaving 5 bases of the junction unmatched. The CDR3 runs 14 residues. Profiling relied on immunoSEQ multiplex PCR, and the TCRdb table lists in-frame clones only, not all of them. The repertoire holds 75,000 to 95,000 clones, with about 94% as singletons. Sequences were obtained from T cells isolated from PBMCs. The chain employs TRBV27 and TRBJ1-5; 7 nucleotides align to TRBD1. This TCR was recovered from a human donor in good health. CDR3 sequence: CASSAQGYNQPQHF. DNA for the CDR3: TGTGCCAGCAGCGCACAGGGGTACAATCAGCCCCAGCATTTT.